This T cell receptor beta chain was identified during a study of cytomegalovirus exposure and HLA in healthy donors. Study-level points and caveats: The HLA-A and HLA-B alleles of most subjects were reportedly predicted accurately from TCR beta sequences. Links to common viral pathogens appeared, in a later analysis, for several of the most significant clusters.

Comment on this clone: Its antigen is not identified.

This CDR3 comprises 14 residues. With 3 bases clipped from V and 4 bases from J, the junction kept 5 bases outside the gene matches. CDR1 is GTSNPN, CDR2 SVGIG, per germline (reference sequence). The PCR used 60 Vbeta and 13 Jbeta primers. The data were produced by immunoSEQ multiplex PCR, yet TCRdb's version contains in-frame clones alone and is incomplete. The data contain roughly 180,000 clones, around 75% of them singletons. The sample consisted of PBMCs. This sequence was found in a male donor in good health and CMV-seronegative. The gene calls are TRBV30 and TRBJ2-2; TRBD2 matches at 7 bases. CDR3: CAWSRGVGTGELFF. The CDR3 nucleotides are TGTGCCTGGAGCCGGGGGGTGGGCACCGGGGAGCTGTTTTTT.